The 24 T cell receptor beta chains below come from one sample, sequenced in a study of cytomegalovirus exposure and HLA in healthy donors. PCR primers comprised 60 Vbeta and 13 Jbeta primers. Sequencing used immunoSEQ multiplex PCR; TCRdb keeps in-frame clones, though not all of them. The table records about 140,000 clones, 70% to 85% of them present only once. Sequencing was done on a sample of PBMCs. These receptors originate from a man aged 25-40 years in good health and CMV-seropositive.

The chain has TRBV27 and TRBJ2-7, with no clear D. Trimming took 3 bases from V and 2 from J, leaving 14 bases between them. Looked up from germline, CDR1 is MNHEY and CDR2 is SMNVEV (reference sequence). The CDR3 runs to 15 residues. Here the CDR3 reads CASSLSPNSPYEQYF. The CDR3 DNA follows: TGTGCCAGCAGTTTGTCCCCTAACTCTCCCTACGAGCAGTACTTC.

J is TRBJ2-5 and V is TRBV27; D gene ambiguous. CDR3 size: 15 residues. Germline V gene lookup returns CDR1 MNHEY and CDR2 SMNVEV (reference sequence). Trimming stripped 6 bases from V and 0 bases from J, with 14 bases between. CDR3: CASSRASANQETQYF. The CDR3 DNA reads as TGTGCCAGCAGCCGCGCTTCCGCGAACCAAGAGACCCAGTACTTC.

Here the CDR3 reads CASKTTTPPGEAFF. Written as DNA, the CDR3 is TGTGCCAGCAAAACCACGACCCCGCCGGGTGAAGCTTTCTTT. The chain has TRBV5-4 and TRBJ1-1, with D uncertain. V was clipped by 6 bases and J by 7 bases, with 19 bases between them. This CDR3 is 14 amino acids long. Germline values: CDR1 SGHNT, CDR2 YYREEE (reference sequence).

This clone was found a few times. Other DNA sequences of this sample code for an identical CDR3. The chain uses TRBV5-1 and TRBJ1-3, with 7 positions matching TRBD1. Unmatched junction bases numbered 4, after V lost 4 bases and J lost 0 bases. This CDR3 is 15 amino acids long. CDR1 is SGHRS and CDR2 is YFSETQ in the germline V gene. CDR3 DNA: TGCGCCAGCAGCCTAGGACAGGTCTCTGGAAACACCATATATTTT. It yields the protein CASSLGQVSGNTIYF.

Notes on this clone: The junction departs from the called germline gene at one end, perhaps through a read error. The rearrangement uses TRBV18 and TRBJ1-1; D unclear. Germline CDR1 KGHSH, CDR2 LQKENI. The CDR3 is 15 amino acids. The CDR3 is CASSPPGTVKTEAFF. The CDR3, as DNA: TGTGCCAGCTCACCACCGGGCACTGTGAAGACTGAAGCTTTCTTT.

The rearrangement uses TRBV19 and TRBJ2-3; D remains ambiguous. Trimming pared 4 bases from V and 1 base from J, leaving 6 bases between. CDR3 length equals 13 residues. From germline, CDR1 is LNHDA and CDR2 SQIVND (reference sequence). The CDR3 spells CASSTTGTDTQYF. In DNA form, the CDR3 reads TGTGCCAGTAGTACCACGGGCACAGATACGCAGTATTTT.

Here the CDR3 reads CASSLTQGAFNEKLFF. CDR3 in DNA: TGTGCCAGCAGTTTAACCCAGGGGGCGTTTAATGAAAAACTGTTTTTT. The rearrangement links TRBV28 to TRBJ1-4, with TRBD1 matching 8 bases. From germline, CDR1 is MDHEN and CDR2 SYDVKM. V lost 2 bases and J lost 4; bases outside the gene matches: 6. CDR3 length equals 16 residues. The variable domain in full, completed from reference TRBV28 and TRBJ1-4, reads DVKVTQSSRYLVKRTGEKVFLECVQDMDHENMFWYRQDPGLGLRLIYFSYDVKMKEKGDIPEGYSVSREKKERFSLILESASTNQTSMYLCASSLTQGAFNEKLFFGSGTQLSVL.

V and J are TRBV5-1 and TRBJ2-2, with a possible D match to TRBD1 (6 bases). From germline, CDR1 is SGHRS and CDR2 YFSETQ. This CDR3 region has 14 residues. Trimming shortened V by 0 bases and J by 6 bases, and 9 bases separated the two germline ends. CDR3 DNA: TGCGCCAGCAGCTTGGAACAGGGCTCCGGGGAGCTGTTTTTT. It specifies CASSLEQGSGELFF.

The V call is TRBV4-1, the J call TRBJ1-1, with D hard to call. The ends were cut back, 0 bases at V and 7 bases at J, with 9 bases in the middle. CDR1 and CDR2 (germline): MGHRA, YSYEKL. The CDR3 is 13 amino acids. CDR3 loop: CASSQDLRVEAFF. The CDR3 region has the DNA TGCGCCAGCAGCCAAGATCTGAGAGTTGAAGCTTTCTTT.

The chain joins TRBV5-6 to TRBJ2-1, with TRBD2 as a possible D gene (6 bases). The CDR3 consists of 16 residues. Germline V lookup: CDR1 SGHDT, CDR2 YYEEEE. V shed 3 bases and J shed 8 bases, with 21 bases lying between them. The CDR3 DNA follows: TGTGCCAGCAGCTCTACGACGGGACTCCCTCTCGATGAGCAGTTCTTC. Translated: CASSSTTGLPLDEQFF.

The chain has TRBV27 and TRBJ2-1; a possible D gene is TRBD2 (5 bases). From germline, CDR1 is MNHEY and CDR2 SMNVEV (reference sequence). V was cut by 0 bases and J by 0 bases, with 6 bases left in between. The CDR3 totals 15 residues. The CDR3 is CASSLSGSSYNEQFF. The CDR3 DNA is TGTGCCAGCAGTTTATCGGGGAGCTCCTACAATGAGCAGTTCTTC.

The chain uses TRBV6-1 and TRBJ2-1; 7 bases line up with TRBD1. V trimming: 8 bases; J trimming: 5 bases; junction bases outside the gene matches: 12. CDR1 is MNHNS, CDR2 SASEGT, per germline. The CDR3 sequence is 15 residues long. The CDR3, as DNA: TGTGCCAGCCACCTAGACAGGGTAGGCCACAATGAGCAGTTCTTC. This translates into CASHLDRVGHNEQFF.

This clone turned up a few times. The V and J genes are TRBV29-1 and TRBJ1-1; D unresolved. Germline lookup yields CDR1 SQVTM and CDR2 ANQGSEA. Trimming took 5 bases from V and 1 from J, leaving 8 bases between them. The CDR3 loop spans 12 amino acids. The CDR3 DNA reads TGCAGCGTTAGCGACCGGAACACTGAAGCTTTCTTT. Translation: CSVSDRNTEAFF.

CDR3 sequence: CASSSPGQSYEQYF. The DNA of the CDR3 is TGTGCCAGCAGTTCCCCGGGACAGTCCTACGAGCAGTACTTC. The chain uses TRBV28 and TRBJ2-7; 7 nucleotides line up with TRBD1. The CDR3 is 14 amino acids. CDR1 and CDR2 (germline): MDHEN, SYDVKM. After removal of 4 bases from V and 1 base from J, the junction contained 4 bases not matched to a gene.

This chain connects TRBV7-3 to TRBJ2-2; the D gene is possibly TRBD2 (5 bases). The CDR3 covers 13 residues. V lost 5 bases and J lost 7, with 11 bases in between. In germline, CDR1 is SGHTA, CDR2 FQGTGA. CDR3 bases: TGTGCCAGCAGCCGGACTGGTAACGGGGAGCTGTTTTTT. Its translation is CASSRTGNGELFF.

The rearrangement links TRBV27 to TRBJ1-1, with TRBD1 as a possible D gene (5 bases). The germline V and J ends were trimmed by 2 bases and 0 bases, with 13 bases remaining between them. This CDR3 region has 16 residues. Germline CDR1 reads MNHEY; CDR2 reads SMNVEV (reference sequence). This CDR3 reads CASSLSQGRVNTEAFF. The CDR3 nucleotides read TGTGCCAGCAGTTTAAGTCAGGGCAGGGTGAACACTGAAGCTTTCTTT.

The CDR3, as DNA: TGTGCCAGCAGCTCTCCCGGGACAGGGGATTACAATGAGCAGTTCTTC. Protein product: CASSSPGTGDYNEQFF. The gene calls are TRBV7-2 and TRBJ2-1, with 10 bases fitting TRBD1. Germline CDR1 is SGHTA and CDR2 is FQGNSA. Unmatched junction bases numbered 7, after V lost 4 bases and J lost 4 bases. The CDR3 totals 16 residues. Combining the CDR3 with reference TRBV7-2 and TRBJ2-1 gives the whole variable domain GAGVSQSPSNKVTEKGKDVELRCDPISGHTALYWYRQSLGQGLEFLIYFQGNSAPDKSGLPSDRFSAERTGGSVSTLTIQRTQQEDSAVYLCASSSPGTGDYNEQFFGPGTRLTVL.

The rearrangement links TRBV11-2 to TRBJ2-1, with 8 bases matching TRBD2. CDR3 length: 17 amino acids. From germline, CDR1 is SGHAT and CDR2 FQNNGV. J was trimmed by 10 bases and V by 3 bases; bases with no gene match: 17. In DNA, the CDR3 is TGTGCCAGCAGCTTTACTATCGTGAGGCGGGGGGAGGGGGAGCAGTTCTTC. Protein sequence: CASSFTIVRRGEGEQFF. Full variable domain (remainder filled in from reference TRBV11-2 and TRBJ2-1): EAGVAQSPRYKIIEKRQSVAFWCNPISGHATLYWYQQILGQGPKLLIQFQNNGVVDDSQLPKDRFSAERLKGVDSTLKIQPAKLEDSAVYLCASSFTIVRRGEGEQFFGPGTRLTVL.

The chain uses TRBV5-4 and TRBJ1-6, with 7 bases lining up with TRBD1. This CDR3 comprises 15 residues. Germline values: CDR1 SGHNT, CDR2 YYREEE (reference sequence). V lost 4 bases and J lost 4; bases outside the gene matches: 5. DNA for the CDR3: TGTGCCAGCAGCCCATCACAGGGGTATAATTCACCCCTCCACTTT. Its translation: CASSPSQGYNSPLHF.

This clone was seen a few times. This sequence joins TRBV4-1 and TRBJ1-1; tentative D call: TRBD1 (6 bases). Trimming left V 4 bases short and J 2 bases short, with 14 bases between. The CDR3 consists of 15 residues. Germline assignment: CDR1 MGHRA and CDR2 YSYEKL. This CDR3 reads CASSLRTVINTEAFF. The CDR3 DNA reads TGCGCCAGCAGCCTACGGACAGTAATAAACACTGAAGCTTTCTTT.

In the case of this clone: The same CDR3 is also encoded by other DNA sequences in this sample. The rearrangement links TRBV9 to TRBJ1-3; D is perhaps TRBD1 (6 bases). The CDR3 has 14 residues. Germline assignment: CDR1 SGDLS and CDR2 YYNGEE. V dropped 0 bases and J dropped 3 bases, with 7 bases sitting between them. This CDR3 is CASSVGTVGNTIYF. CDR3 DNA: TGTGCCAGCAGCGTAGGGACAGTTGGAAACACCATATATTTT. The whole variable domain, filled in from reference TRBV9 and TRBJ1-3, reads DSGVTQTPKHLITATGQRVTLRCSPRSGDLSVYWYQQSLDQGLQFLIQYYNGEERAKGNILERFSAQQFPDLHSELNLSSLELGDSALYFCASSVGTVGNTIYFGEGSWLTVV.

The chain couples TRBV29-1 to TRBJ2-2, with D possibly being TRBD1 (5 bases). The CDR3 has 14 residues. Germline loops: CDR1 SQVTM, CDR2 ANQGSEA. Trimming removed 1 base from V and 3 bases from J, with 9 bases in between. In DNA form, the CDR3 reads TGCAGCGTTGAAGGGCAGGGTTACACCGGGGAGCTGTTTTTT. Encoded protein: CSVEGQGYTGELFF.

The chain has TRBV18 and TRBJ1-4; D is unresolved. Germline V gene sequence: CDR1 KGHSH, CDR2 LQKENI. Trimming took 3 bases from V and 3 from J, leaving 5 bases between them. CDR3 size: 13 residues. CDR3 sequence reads: CASSPGANEKLFF. The CDR3 bases are TGTGCCAGCTCACCCGGAGCTAATGAAAAACTGTTTTTT.

The V and J genes are TRBV7-8 and TRBJ1-3; a possible D gene is TRBD1 (6 bases). This CDR3 has 16 amino acids. Trimming took off 3 bases at V and 2 bases at J, with 14 bases between the two ends. Germline V gene lookup returns CDR1 SGHVS and CDR2 FQNEAQ. The chain's CDR3 is CASSLVYRVAGNTIYF. The CDR3 region has the DNA TGTGCCAGCAGCTTGGTATACAGGGTTGCTGGAAACACCATATATTTT.